The 17 T cell receptor beta chains listed next were all sequenced from one sample in a study of response to subunit inactivated influenza vaccine. TCRdb called the RT-PCR reads again in MiXCR, with one record for every CDR3 protein. The data hold over 750,000 distinct CDR3 sequences, with around 20% observed a single time. The sequenced sample was PBMCs from blood, obtained more than 4 days after vaccination. The receptors were sampled from a man aged 50 or older who received an inactivated influenza vaccine.

In nucleotides, the CDR3 is TGTGCCAGCAGTCCTTGGACAGTCGCGGGGAAGTTCTTC. Protein sequence: CASSPWTVAGKFF. V is TRBV12-3 or TRBV12-4 and J is TRBJ2-1; D possibly uses TRBD1 or TRBD2 (6 bases each). The CDR3 totals 13 residues. V lost 5 bases, J lost 14 bases, and 19 bases lay in between.

This clonotype turned up a few times. The chain is built from TRBV5-1 and TRBJ1-6, with TRBD1 matching 8 bases. The trim removed 3 bases at V and 5 bases at J, leaving 4 bases unmatched. Germline V lookup: CDR1 SGHRS, CDR2 YFSETQ. There are 15 residues in the CDR3. DNA for the CDR3: TGCGCCAGCAGCTACAGGGGGTACCATAATTCACCCCTCCACTTT. This sequence encodes CASSYRGYHNSPLHF.

V is TRBV24-1 and J is TRBJ2-7; D gene unclear. The V gene's germline CDR1 is KGHDR and CDR2 SFDVKD. Trimming took off 2 bases at V and 0 bases at J, with 7 bases between the two ends. The CDR3 length is 14 residues. CDR3 loop: CATSDWKNSYEQYF. The CDR3 bases are TGTGCCACCAGTGATTGGAAAAACTCCTACGAGCAGTACTTC.

This clonotype was found a few times. The chain combines TRBV7-2 with TRBJ1-2, with D perhaps TRBD1 (5 bases). The CDR3 covers 14 residues. Trimming stripped 5 bases from V and 8 bases from J, with 18 bases between. Germline values: CDR1 SGHTA, CDR2 FQGNSA. The CDR3 loop is CASSPSGGTGGYTF. CDR3 bases: TGTGCCAGCAGCCCAAGTGGGGGTACTGGAGGCTACACCTTC.

This clonotype appeared a few times. V and J are TRBV6-5 and TRBJ2-3, with 13 bases aligning to TRBD2. V was clipped by 2 bases and J by 6 bases; unmatched bases: 2. The CDR3 consists of 15 residues. Germline values: CDR1 MNHEY, CDR2 SVGAGI. CDR3 in amino acids: CASSYPTSGRDTQYF. Written as DNA, the CDR3 is TGTGCCAGCAGTTACCCGACTAGCGGGAGGGATACGCAGTATTTT.

This clonotype was recorded a few times. The chain carries TRBV6-2 or TRBV6-3 and TRBJ1-5; no reliable D call. The CDR3 totals 13 residues. Germline lookup yields CDR1 MNHEY and CDR2 SVGEGT. Trimming took 7 bases from V and 10 from J, leaving 17 bases between them. The chain's CDR3 is CASTVDTYDPQHF. CDR3 sequence (DNA): TGTGCCAGCACCGTCGACACTTACGATCCCCAGCATTTT.

The chain links TRBV7-2 to TRBJ1-5; D not certain. The germline V gene encodes CDR1 SGHTA and CDR2 FQGNSA. The CDR3 is 13 residues long. With 8 bases removed from V and 2 bases from J, the gap between germline ends came to 10 bases. CDR3 in amino acids: CASGSDGNQPQHF. The CDR3 coding sequence is TGTGCCAGCGGCTCCGATGGCAATCAGCCCCAGCATTTT.

The J gene is TRBJ2-1, the V gene TRBV7-8, with a weak D call TRBD2 (5 bases). V lost 5 bases and J 9 bases, leaving 20 bases between the germline ends. The germline gives CDR1 SGHVS, CDR2 FQNEAQ. The CDR3 spans 15 residues. Here the CDR3 reads CASSPSHSPFPEQFF. CDR3 bases: TGTGCCAGCAGCCCTAGCCATTCCCCATTCCCTGAGCAGTTCTTC.

V is TRBV12-3 or TRBV12-4 and J is TRBJ1-5; 9 nucleotides agree with TRBD1. Trimming at V came to 8 bases and at J to 2 bases, leaving 10 bases not matched to a gene. The CDR3 consists of 16 residues. DNA of the CDR3: TGTGCCAGCGCGGTGCATACAGGGGGCCGCAATCAGCCCCAGCATTTT. Translated: CASAVHTGGRNQPQHF.

A few counts support this clonotype. The chain has TRBV4-2 and TRBJ2-5; 10 bases are a match to TRBD1. Germline lookup yields CDR1 LGHNA and CDR2 YNFKEQ. This CDR3 region has 15 residues. Unmatched junction bases numbered 6, after V lost 4 bases and J lost 4 bases. The CDR3 sequence is CASSPRDRGLETQYF. The CDR3 DNA reads as TGTGCCAGCAGCCCCCGGGACAGGGGTTTAGAGACCCAGTACTTC.

This clonotype was observed a handful of times. This chain links TRBV7-9 with TRBJ2-7; the D gene is possibly TRBD1 (6 bases). This CDR3 is 14 amino acids long. Germline CDR1 reads SEHNR; CDR2 reads FQNEAQ (reference sequence). Trimming took 1 base from V and 3 from J, leaving 10 bases between them. This CDR3 is CASSLGTDYYEQYF. CDR3 DNA sequence: TGTGCCAGCAGCTTAGGGACAGATTACTACGAGCAGTACTTC.

The chain is built from TRBV20-1 and TRBJ2-1; 9 bases map to TRBD2. Trimming removed 6 bases from V and 8 bases from J; junction bases left unmatched: 14. This CDR3 has 15 amino acids. Germline CDR1 and CDR2: DFQATT and SNEGSKA (reference sequence). CDR3 sequence reads: CSAHPLGLAGDEQFF. DNA of the CDR3: TGCAGTGCCCATCCTTTGGGACTAGCTGGCGATGAGCAGTTCTTC.

The chain is built from TRBV6-1 and TRBJ2-3, with D hard to call. Germline V gene lookup returns CDR1 MNHNS and CDR2 SASEGT. The CDR3 is made up of 14 amino acids. Between the trimmed V and J ends, which lost 1 base and 7 bases, there was a span of 12 bases. Here the CDR3 DNA reads TGTGCCAGCAGTGAAGGGAAACTACGCCATACGCAGTATTTT. As protein: CASSEGKLRHTQYF.

The rearrangement uses TRBV5-1 and TRBJ2-2; no clear D gene. Germline-derived CDR1 and CDR2 are SGHRS and YFSETQ. V was shortened by 5 bases and J by 5 bases, with 16 bases between the two germline ends. The CDR3 runs 15 residues. CDR3 DNA sequence: TGCGCCAGCAGGTCTCGACCCTTTACTACCGGGGAGCTGTTTTTT. Protein: CASRSRPFTTGELFF.

This clonotype has only a few counts. The V gene is TRBV12-3 or TRBV12-4, the J gene TRBJ2-1; 15 positions agree with TRBD2. V lost 7 bases to trimming and J lost 4 bases; unmatched junction nucleotides: 5. The CDR3 is 16 residues long. CDR3 bases: TGTGCCAGCACCGGAGGACTAGCGGGGGGGTACAATGAGCAGTTCTTC. It translates to CASTGGLAGGYNEQFF.

This clonotype was recorded at least ten times. CDR3 region: CAVTGELFF. Here the CDR3 DNA reads TGTGCTGTGACCGGGGAGCTGTTTTTT. The rearrangement uses TRBV7-9 and TRBJ2-2; D not resolved. The CDR3 sequence is 9 residues long. Germline V gene sequence: CDR1 SEHNR, CDR2 FQNEAQ (reference sequence).

On this clonotype itself: A much bigger clone sits one base away, suggesting this may be a read error. V usage is TRBV29-1 and J usage is TRBJ2-3, with 9 bases fitting TRBD1. The CDR3 covers 13 residues. Germline-derived CDR1 and CDR2 are SQVTM and ANQGSEA. The CDR3, as DNA: TGCAGCGTTGGACAGGGGGGCACAGATTCGCAGTATTTT. Residues: CSVGQGGTDSQYF.